This T cell receptor beta chain was profiled in a study of blood T cell repertoires in COVID-19. Study details: Sources were T cells, B-cell-depleted T cells, or PBMCs; the material itself was cDNA or gDNA.

The CDR3 totals 14 residues. The germline V gene has CDR1 MNHNY and CDR2 SVGAGI (reference sequence). J lost 5 bases, V lost 4 bases, and 7 bases had no gene match. Sequencing was performed with immunoSEQ multiplex PCR; in TCRdb, only in-frame clones are kept and a portion is missing. The profile shows roughly 120,000 clones, nearly 90% of them singletons. V gene TRBV6-6 combines with J gene TRBJ1-2; 7 bases align to TRBD1. Sequenced material: peripheral blood. The receptor comes from a human donor in a cohort sampled during active COVID-19. The CDR3 loop reads CASSSTGRSYGYTF. In DNA form, the CDR3 reads TGTGCCAGCAGTTCGACAGGGCGGTCGTATGGCTACACCTTC.